The entry below describes one T cell receptor (beta chain). This clone was seen many times. No cognate antigen has been identified for it. Germline is not matched at one junction end, which may reflect a read error. Library preparation used the immunoSEQ multiplex PCR assay. The multiplex PCR relied on a mix of 60 forward primers for TCR Vbeta segments and 13 reverse primers for TCR Jbeta segments. The CDR3 region of rearranged TCR beta genes was amplified from genomic DNA with a multiplex PCR assay. The amplified TCR beta libraries were sequenced on the Illumina HiSeq System as 87-base-pair reads. The source study handled its data this way. A later analysis tallied roughly 78 million unique TCR beta chains across the 666 repertoires, and roughly 11 million of those chains were shared by two or more donors. Raw reads were error-corrected and collapsed into unique sequences with a nearest-neighbor algorithm that merged closely related sequences to remove PCR and sequencing errors. Alignment of CDR3 sequences to IMGT reference sequences was used to assign V, D and J gene segments. For a sequence to be retained, a match of at least six nucleotides to both a V gene segment and a J gene segment was required. A rearrangement counted as productive if the CDR3 had no stop codons and remained in frame with V and J, and every other rearrangement counted as non-productive. Following IMGT convention, CDR3 was defined as the stretch from the second conserved V-encoded cysteine up to the conserved J-encoded phenylalanine. In an earlier analysis of around 540 of the donors, sequences lacking an unambiguous match to a single V gene segment were excluded. An earlier analysis of fewer than 650 of the donors classified V segments as functional when productive rearrangements were above 56.7% and as segregating when the standard deviation between donors was above 5%. A statistical classification framework was built to diagnose cytomegalovirus status from the catalog of TCR beta chain sequences. In a later analysis, TCR nucleotide sequences were compared against IMGT/GENE-DB human TR gene sequences so that V and J genes could be assigned. The TCRdist pipeline was used in a later analysis to assign CDR3 sequences and most-parsimonious VDJ recombination scenarios. In a later analysis, each TCR beta chain was defined by its CDR3 amino acid sequence together with its V-gene family, and reads lacking a unique V-gene family were excluded. As a way to deal with suspected cross-contamination and a sequencing artifact, a later analysis dropped approximately 570 nucleotide sequences that were highly shared and had low generation probability. A later analysis calculated a clonal expansion index for each public chain from normalized within-repertoire ranks of inferred template counts. Generation probabilities in a later analysis came from a VDJ recombination model fitted to out-of-frame rearrangements, and those results were checked against IGoR. A later analysis scored TCR-TCR, TCR-HLA and TCR-CMV co-occurrence with hypergeometric tests, applying a repertoire-size bias correction to TCR pairs. To estimate false discovery rates, a later analysis permuted the HLA or CMV assignments 20 times. A later analysis grouped co-occurring TCRs with DBSCAN, adding TCRdist sequence similarity when clustering within HLA-allele-positive subsets. For co-occurrence clustering, repertoires with fewer than 30,000 or more than 120,000 public chains were excluded, along with 4 to 6 repertoires with anomalous nucleotide sharing. In its TCRdb copy, this immuneACCESS table keeps in-frame sequences only and misses some clones. Where compared with another copy, unresolved V genes explain less than half of these, and the others have no known cause. V and J calls plus clone size are reproduced from that table; the DNA served to infer D and trimming. A total of about 300,000 clones appear in this sample, roughly 90% of them only once. The ten largest clonotypes hold almost 4% of the sample.

The CDR3 sequence holds 13 residues, the cysteine and phenylalanine included. Of the read, only the CDR3 DNA is kept; its 39 bases are in frame from base 1. CDR1 LNHDA and CDR2 SQIVND were looked up in the germline V gene (reference sequence). The sample originates from a study of cytomegalovirus exposure and HLA in healthy donors (dated by TCRdb to 2016 to 2017). Context from the whole study: An earlier analysis of a few hundred of the donors reported 276 Gb of sequence data and 95 million to 130 million unique TCR beta sequences obtained from around 170 million T cells. An early release that covered 640 HLA-typed donors contained approximately 300 gigabases of sequencing data and tens of millions of unique TCR sequences. The genetic ancestry cluster associated with self-reported Caucasian donors included 65% to 90% of the 300 to 400 genotyped donors. The study was designed to test whether signatures of past pathogen exposure could be identified by cataloging public T cell receptors. The study profiled the T cell repertoires of 500 to 800 subjects by immunosequencing and related them to cytomegalovirus serostatus. Along with the 666-subject first cohort, a separate validation cohort of roughly 110 different subjects was used. High-throughput TCR immunosequencing, statistical association of individual TCRs with disease status, and machine learning were combined to predict cytomegalovirus infection status. To study patterns of TCR occurrence, a later analysis re-analyzed previously published TCR beta repertoires from several hundred donors and added high-resolution HLA genotyping. The later analysis used no new phenotypic data to find candidate immune exposures, relying instead on TCR beta sequences and their occurrence across donors. An earlier analysis of several hundred of the donors used high-throughput TCR beta sequencing to judge whether each TCR beta V gene segment behaved as functional or pseudogenic. Donor age, sex, ethnicity and CMV serostatus were compiled together with the repertoire data. In a later genetic analysis, genome-wide SNP genotypes for about 55% of the roughly 700 donors were used, and that subset was treated as a discovery cohort. Every repertoire in the discovery cohort had been generated on one and the same sequencing platform. Both class I and class II loci were covered by HLA typing, at four-digit resolution. Typing coverage varied by locus: 629-630 donors for A, B, C, DRB1 and DQB1; more than 500 for DQA1; around 570 for DPA1; fewer than 480 for DPB1. Four or five DR-DQ haplotypes were handled as single units for association and clustering because linkage in the cohort was strong. Across 398 genotyped donors of the cohort, an average of about 200,000 unique TCR beta nucleotide sequences per donor were sequenced, and 15% to 20% of those sequences were non-productive. Overall study outcomes, separate from this receptor: At a false discovery rate of 0.05, a later analysis linked around 17,000 TCR beta sequences to specific HLA alleles. CMV serostatus was the only immune exposure information available for the cohort. A few of the identified cytomegalovirus-associated TCR beta chains were confirmed in vitro to be specific for cytomegalovirus antigens. Because some donors lacked HLA typing at each locus, the association tests relied only on the typed subset. A further reported finding was that TCR beta sequences accurately predicted the HLA-A and HLA-B alleles for most subjects in the first cohort. Most TCR sequences were seen in very few donors, while some public TCRs were found in many individuals. The sequencing pipeline was judged likely to have produced a cluster of highly shared sequence variants as a technical artifact. A later analysis reported that several top co-occurrence clusters appeared linked to parvovirus B19, influenza, CMV and Epstein-Barr virus. Strong co-occurrence of HLA alleles, especially DR and DQ, made assigning TCR associations to individual alleles difficult. In this cohort, only TCR beta chains were sequenced, and detectable features were limited by the absence of alpha or paired-chain data. Compared with equally common non-associated chains, HLA-associated TCR beta chains in a later analysis were more clonally expanded and had lower generation probabilities. In a later genetic analysis, a missense DCLRE1C variant was associated with V-gene and J-gene trimming of TCR beta chains, and the association was replicated in an independent cohort. Linkage disequilibrium might explain the correlated functional status among segregating V segments, but an unknown experimental factor could not be ruled out. Presence/absence analyses assumed roughly uniform sequencing depth across donors, an assumption that may not hold. In the study, around 150 TCR beta chains were listed as associated with cytomegalovirus. The 87-base-pair reads could not distinguish some IMGT-functional V segments, including TRBV6-2 and TRBV6-3, so those segments were excluded. In a later analysis, most CMV-associated TCR beta chains were found to appear HLA-restricted, with HLA associations seemingly driven largely by CMV exposure. The classifier was reported to diagnose cytomegalovirus status with high specificity and sensitivity in both the original cohort and the validation cohort. An earlier analysis of approximately 600 of the donors showed that most TCR beta V segments appeared in productive rearrangements either about 90% or about 30% of the time, which broadly matched IMGT annotations. Because counts were too low, 15 to 20 rarely observed V segments, including chromosome 9 orphons, were left out of the earlier analysis of about 500 of the donors. Compared with the roughly 600-donor mean, donors in an Asian-associated ancestry cluster had fewer N-insertions in productive TCRs, according to a later genetic analysis. The authors suggested that the approach could potentially be generalized to other disease states and immunological phenotypes. According to a later analysis, TCR association rates differed among HLA loci, with DRB1 alleles showing the most associated TCRs and HLA-C alleles showing the fewest.

In total, fewer than 750 healthy bone marrow donors made up the cohort. Cohort members were all nominally healthy when sampled, although unrecorded immune exposures were likely present. The donor tested CMV seropositive, placing the donor among the approximately 290 seropositive members of the cohort. A peripheral blood sample was collected from each donor, and TCR beta sequencing was performed on peripheral blood mononuclear cells. The Qiagen DNeasy Blood Extraction Kit was used to extract genomic DNA from the blood cell samples. Material: PBMCs. Recombination connected TRBV19 to TRBJ2-1; 10 bases in between match TRBD2. The sequence derives from a middle-aged man in good health and CMV-seropositive. The sequenced DNA is TGTGCCAGCAGTAGCGGGAGGCCCAATGAGCAGTTCTTC. The translation is CASSSGRPNEQFF. This CDR3, with the reference TRBV19 and TRBJ2-1 proteins standing in past its ends, gives the full variable domain DGGITQSPKYLFRKEGQNVTLSCEQNLNHDAMYWYRQDPGQGLRLIYYSQIVNDFQKGDIAEGYSVSREKKESFPLTVTSAQKNPTAFYLCASSSGRPNEQFFGPGTRLTVL.